This TCR beta chain was observed in a study of blood T cell repertoires in COVID-19 (dated by TCRdb to 2020 to 2022). For context, the study as a whole: The collaborator samples originated in the United States, Italy and Spain and spanned the acute and convalescent phases of COVID-19. Nearly every sample came with metadata listing a de-identified subject ID, COVID-19 status, age in years and sex. The samples were drawn from the first 160 participants of the ongoing ImmuneRACE study and from more than 1,000 subjects provided by 6 global collaborators. The prospective study material was composed of cDNA or gDNA derived from T cells, B-cell-depleted T cells, or PBMCs. The repertoires were released in a freely available public database intended as a resource for research on the immune response to SARS-CoV-2. The dataset comprised deeply sampled blood TCRbeta repertoires from subjects exposed to, actively infected with, or recovered from COVID-19. Where available, HLA class I and class II types were obtained from metadata supplied by the sample provider rather than from assay-based typing. Overall study results and their limits: The quantity of clinical and demographic metadata differed by source and by participant and was supplied without curation.

Cut back by 2 bases and 0 bases, the V and J ends lie 10 bases apart. The germline V gene provides CDR1 SGHAT and CDR2 FQNNGV. There are 16 amino acids in the CDR3, from cysteine to phenylalanine inclusive. The read is trimmed to its CDR3 DNA, 48 bases read in frame from base 1. Worth noting for this clone: Its antigen is currently not known. Base qualities are not provided; no much larger clone lies one nucleotide away.

TCRbeta CDR3 regions were amplified from genomic DNA using the immunoSEQ Assay, a bias-controlled multiplex PCR. In the original analysis: The number of nucleated cells in each sample was estimated by amplification of reference gene primers within the assay. Sequence reads were collapsed and filtered to measure the absolute abundance of every unique TCRbeta CDR3 rearrangement. For each sample, productive Simpson clonality was calculated by taking the square root of Simpson's diversity index across productive rearrangements. Entries here come from immuneACCESS through TCRdb and include only in-frame sequences with V and J called. Some clones fail to appear in such tables; in the studies checked, an unresolved V gene covers under half of the shortfall, and the cause of the remainder is unknown. Clonal size and the V and J genes are those of that table, whereas D and trimming came from the DNA. A total of 110,000 or so clones appear in this sample, around 89% of them only once. The leading ten clones occupy 4.6% of the sample.

Each collaborating institution followed its own protocols to collect whole blood in K2EDTA tubes. For TCRbeta analysis, collaborators shipped samples in one of three forms: frozen whole blood, isolated PBMCs, or DNA extracted from either of those sample types. The sample was peripheral blood. This clonotype originated in a woman in her 50s with acute or convalescent COVID-19. The chain is encoded by TRBV11-2 joined to TRBJ1-4; confidence is insufficient to name the D gene. The nucleotide sequence reads TGTGCCAGCAGCTTAATTATCGGAGCAACTAATGAAAAACTGTTTTTT. Translated, this gives CASSLIIGATNEKLFF.